This T cell receptor beta chain derives from a study of identical twins. This clonotype was recorded a few times. Antigen: not known. One entry per CDR3 protein results from TCRdb running MiXCR on the 5' RACE reads. The top ten hold about 0.25% of the sample, which has approximately 1.8 million distinct CDR3 sequences, about 32% seen once. Study outcomes and limitations: Out-of-frame TCR alpha sharing observed in monozygotic twins exceeded model estimates. Beta clonotypes that were abundant in cord blood contained fewer insertions, a pattern absent from memory repertoires.

Germline CDR1 and CDR2: MNHNS and SASEGT. The CDR3 runs to 13 residues. Trimming shortened V by 5 bases and J by 7 bases, and 9 bases separated the two germline ends. The sequenced sample consisted of cord blood. The chain has TRBV6-1 and TRBJ1-6; D gene uncertain. The TCR was taken from a newborn girl in good health. The CDR3 DNA sequence: TGTGCCAGCAGTTATGACGGAAATTCACCCCTCCACTTT. This translates into CASSYDGNSPLHF.